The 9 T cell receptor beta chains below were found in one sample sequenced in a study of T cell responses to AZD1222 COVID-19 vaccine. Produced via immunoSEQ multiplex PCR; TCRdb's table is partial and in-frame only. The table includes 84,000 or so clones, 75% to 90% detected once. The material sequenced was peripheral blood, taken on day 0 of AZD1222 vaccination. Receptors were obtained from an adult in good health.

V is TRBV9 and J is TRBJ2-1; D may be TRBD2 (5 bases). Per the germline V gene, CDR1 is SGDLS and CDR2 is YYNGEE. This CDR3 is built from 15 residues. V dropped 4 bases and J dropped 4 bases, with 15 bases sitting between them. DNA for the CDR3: TGTGCCAGCAGCCCTGGGTTAGCGTCGTACAATGAGCAGTTCTTC. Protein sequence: CASSPGLASYNEQFF.

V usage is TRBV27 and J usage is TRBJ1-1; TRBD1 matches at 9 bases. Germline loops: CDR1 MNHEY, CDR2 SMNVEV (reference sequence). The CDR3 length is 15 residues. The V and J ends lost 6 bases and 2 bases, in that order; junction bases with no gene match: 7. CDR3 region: CASREQGAGNTEAFF. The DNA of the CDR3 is TGTGCCAGCAGGGAACAGGGGGCCGGAAACACTGAAGCTTTCTTT.

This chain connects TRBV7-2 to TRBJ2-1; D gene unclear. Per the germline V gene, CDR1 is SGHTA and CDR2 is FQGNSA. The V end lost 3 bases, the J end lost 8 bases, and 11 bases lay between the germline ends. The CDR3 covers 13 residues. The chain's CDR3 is CASSFSRNDEQFF. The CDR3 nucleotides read TGTGCCAGCAGCTTTTCAAGGAACGATGAGCAGTTCTTC.

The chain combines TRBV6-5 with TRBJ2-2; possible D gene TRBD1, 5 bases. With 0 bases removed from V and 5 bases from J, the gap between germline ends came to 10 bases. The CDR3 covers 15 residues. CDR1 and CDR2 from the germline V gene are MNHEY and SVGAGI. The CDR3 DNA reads TGTGCCAGCAGTTACTCAAAGGGGTGGACCGGGGAGCTGTTTTTT. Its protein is CASSYSKGWTGELFF.

For the CDR3, the DNA is TGTGCCAGCAGACAGGGTGCCAAAAACATTCAGTACTTC. This translates into CASRQGAKNIQYF. The chain couples TRBV28 to TRBJ2-4; perhaps TRBD1 as D (6 bases). The CDR3 is 13 residues long. Germline V gene sequence: CDR1 MDHEN, CDR2 SYDVKM. Between the trimmed V and J ends, which lost 6 bases and 1 base, there was a span of 7 bases.

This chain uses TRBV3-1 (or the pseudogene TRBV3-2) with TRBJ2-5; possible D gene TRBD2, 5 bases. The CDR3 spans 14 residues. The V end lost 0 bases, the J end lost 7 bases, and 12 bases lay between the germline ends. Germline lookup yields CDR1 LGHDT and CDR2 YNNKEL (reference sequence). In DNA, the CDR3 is TGTGCCAGCAGCCAAGAGCGAGGGCTAGGGACCCAGTACTTC. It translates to CASSQERGLGTQYF.

The DNA of the CDR3 is TGTGCCAGCAGCCAAGGGCTTCAAGGAGGTTCACCCCTCCACTTT. It specifies CASSQGLQGGSPLHF. The chain combines TRBV3-1 (or the pseudogene TRBV3-2) with TRBJ1-6; D remains ambiguous. Trimming took 1 base from V and 9 from J, leaving 13 bases between them. The CDR3 is 15 amino acids. Germline CDR1 and CDR2: LGHDT and YNNKEL (reference sequence).

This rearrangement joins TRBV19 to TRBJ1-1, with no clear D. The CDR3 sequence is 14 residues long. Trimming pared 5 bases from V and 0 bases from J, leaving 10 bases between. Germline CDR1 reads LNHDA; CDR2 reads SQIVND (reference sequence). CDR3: CASSPSILNTEAFF. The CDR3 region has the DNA TGTGCCAGTAGTCCCTCGATCCTGAACACTGAAGCTTTCTTT.

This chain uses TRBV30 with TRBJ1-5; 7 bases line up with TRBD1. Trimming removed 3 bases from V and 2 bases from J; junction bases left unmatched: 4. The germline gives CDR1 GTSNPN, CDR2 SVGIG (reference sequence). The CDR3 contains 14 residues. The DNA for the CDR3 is TGTGCCTGGAGCGCTGGACAGGGCAATCAGCCCCAGCATTTT. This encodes CAWSAGQGNQPQHF.